This T cell receptor beta chain was documented in a study of shared clonotypes between healthy human individuals. Study findings and constraints: Clonotypes which were not shared had lower generation probabilities than clonotypes that all four donors shared. In the sorted subsets, rarefaction showed sequencing was incomplete despite large depth.

Sequencing used immunoSEQ multiplex PCR; TCRdb keeps in-frame clones, though not all of them. The table includes some 2.4 million clones, 80% to 95% detected once. On this clone itself: Its antigen is not known.

The receptor comes from a man aged 18-30 years in good health. Some clones in this sample may be carry-over from other donors' samples. The sample taken for sequencing was naive CD4+ T cells from PBMCs. Specified subset: CD45RA+ positively selected.

The CDR3 sequence: CSVETQGATEAFF. Here the CDR3 DNA reads TGCAGCGTTGAGACTCAGGGGGCCACTGAAGCTTTCTTT. The J gene is TRBJ1-1, the V gene TRBV29-1; 8 nucleotides line up with TRBD1. Per the germline V gene, CDR1 is SQVTM and CDR2 is ANQGSEA. The CDR3 runs 13 residues. After removal of 3 bases from V and 4 bases from J, the junction contained 4 bases not matched to a gene. Drawing the rest from reference TRBV29-1 and TRBJ1-1, the complete variable domain is SAVISQKPSRDICQRGTSLTIQCQVDSQVTMMFWYRQQPGQSLTLIATANQGSEATYESGFVIDKFPISRPNLTFSTLTVSNMSPEDSSIYLCSVETQGATEAFFGQGTRLTVV.